Listed below are T cell receptor beta chains from one sample, sequenced in a study of T cell responses to AZD1222 COVID-19 vaccine. Data came from immunoSEQ multiplex PCR; TCRdb stores just in-frame clones and leaves some out. Of about 120,000 clones in the sample, 75% to 95% were seen once. Source: peripheral blood, taken 28 days after the second dose of the MenACWY control vaccine. These receptors all come from an adult who received the MenACWY meningococcal vaccine as a control. Each CDR3 is given with its conserved first and last residue. The D gene is left open where the match is weak. Clone size is stated in some rows and not others, as once, few, many or a class when expanded.

d_call: -; v_call: TRBV11-3; j_call: TRBJ2-7; clone_size: -; cdr3_nt: TGTGCCAGCAGCAATCTATATGGCGAGCAGTACTTC; cdr3_aa: CASSNLYGEQYF
d_call: -; v_call: TRBV14; j_call: TRBJ1-4; clone_size: few; cdr3_nt: TGTGCCAGCAGCCAAGTCGTGGCGGAGAATGAAAAACTGTTTTTT; cdr3_aa: CASSQVVAENEKLFF
d_call: TRBD1; v_call: TRBV27; j_call: TRBJ1-5; clone_size: -; cdr3_nt: TGTGCCAGCAGCTACCGGACAGGGATGGATCAGCCCCAGCATTTT; cdr3_aa: CASSYRTGMDQPQHF
d_call: TRBD1; v_call: TRBV28; j_call: TRBJ1-4; clone_size: -; cdr3_nt: TGTGCCAGCAGTTTTTCAGGGGGTAATGAAAAACTGTTTTTT; cdr3_aa: CASSFSGGNEKLFF
d_call: -; v_call: TRBV5-5; j_call: TRBJ1-2; clone_size: -; cdr3_nt: TGTGCCAGCAGCCTTGGGACCAATAACTATGGCTACACCTTC; cdr3_aa: CASSLGTNNYGYTF
d_call: -; v_call: TRBV10-3; j_call: TRBJ1-2; clone_size: -; cdr3_nt: TGTGCCATCAGTGAGTCACAGGGATTTGGCTACACCTTC; cdr3_aa: CAISESQGFGYTF
d_call: TRBD1; v_call: TRBV27; j_call: TRBJ1-1; clone_size: -; cdr3_nt: TGTGCCAGCACCCCACGGCCAGGGGGCTCGGCTTTCTTT; cdr3_aa: CASTPRPGGSAFF
d_call: -; v_call: TRBV29-1; j_call: TRBJ2-5; clone_size: once; cdr3_nt: TGCAGCGTTGTCACAGGAGGAGAGACCCAGTACTTC; cdr3_aa: CSVVTGGETQYF
d_call: -; v_call: TRBV14; j_call: TRBJ1-2; clone_size: -; cdr3_nt: TGTGCCAGCAGCCAATATAACTATGGCTACACCTTC; cdr3_aa: CASSQYNYGYTF
d_call: TRBD2; v_call: TRBV6-2/TRBV6-3; j_call: TRBJ2-5; clone_size: -; cdr3_nt: TGTGCCAGCAGTTATACTAGCGGAGAAGAGACCCAGTACTTC; cdr3_aa: CASSYTSGEETQYF
d_call: TRBD1; v_call: TRBV7-8; j_call: TRBJ1-1; clone_size: -; cdr3_nt: TGTGCCAGCAGCTTAGAGGGACAGGGGAAAGCTTTCTTT; cdr3_aa: CASSLEGQGKAFF
d_call: -; v_call: TRBV7-6; j_call: TRBJ2-1; clone_size: -; cdr3_nt: TGTGCCAGCAGCTCGCGGACTGCCCCGACCTACAATGAGCAGTTCTTC; cdr3_aa: CASSSRTAPTYNEQFF
d_call: -; v_call: TRBV27; j_call: TRBJ1-4; clone_size: -; cdr3_nt: TGTGCCAGCAGTGGGGGGGGTTTAAATGAAAAACTGTTTTTT; cdr3_aa: CASSGGGLNEKLFF
d_call: -; v_call: TRBV28; j_call: TRBJ1-1; clone_size: -; cdr3_nt: TGTGCCAGCAGTGTGTCCTTAGGTTTCGACGGCATGAACACTGAAGCTTTCTTT; cdr3_aa: CASSVSLGFDGMNTEAFF
d_call: TRBD1; v_call: TRBV3-1/TRBV3-2; j_call: TRBJ2-2; clone_size: -; cdr3_nt: TGTGCCAGCAGCCAAGATCCCAGGACAGGGAACACCGGGGAGCTGTTTTTT; cdr3_aa: CASSQDPRTGNTGELFF
d_call: -; v_call: TRBV28; j_call: TRBJ1-2; clone_size: -; cdr3_nt: TGTGCCAGCAGTTTCCAGGGTACCGGCTACACCTTC; cdr3_aa: CASSFQGTGYTF
d_call: -; v_call: TRBV6-5; j_call: TRBJ1-1; clone_size: -; cdr3_nt: TGTGCCAGCAGTTACTCGTTACGGAACACTGAAGCTTTCTTT; cdr3_aa: CASSYSLRNTEAFF
d_call: -; v_call: TRBV27; j_call: TRBJ1-2; clone_size: -; cdr3_nt: TGTGCCAGCAGTTTAATCAGGGGTGAATCATTTTACTATGGCTACACCTTC; cdr3_aa: CASSLIRGESFYYGYTF
d_call: -; v_call: TRBV2; j_call: TRBJ1-2; clone_size: -; cdr3_nt: TGTGCCAGCAGCCCTCGGCGGCTAGATAACTATGGCTACACCTTC; cdr3_aa: CASSPRRLDNYGYTF
d_call: -; v_call: TRBV24-1; j_call: TRBJ1-3; clone_size: -; cdr3_nt: TGTGCCACCAGTGCAGGGAGCTCTGGAAACACCATATATTTT; cdr3_aa: CATSAGSSGNTIYF
d_call: TRBD1; v_call: TRBV7-3; j_call: TRBJ2-5; clone_size: -; cdr3_nt: TGTGCCAGCAGCTCTCGGACAGGCGGGCAAGAGACCCAGTACTTC; cdr3_aa: CASSSRTGGQETQYF
d_call: -; v_call: TRBV19; j_call: TRBJ2-2; clone_size: -; cdr3_nt: TGTGCCAGTAGTATAGGAGTGGTAAGGACGGAGAACACCGGGGAGCTGTTTTTT; cdr3_aa: CASSIGVVRTENTGELFF
d_call: TRBD1; v_call: TRBV7-9; j_call: TRBJ2-2; clone_size: -; cdr3_nt: TGTGCCAGCAGGAAGGGGGCGGCGAACACCGGGGAGCTGTTTTTT; cdr3_aa: CASRKGAANTGELFF
d_call: -; v_call: TRBV12-3/TRBV12-4; j_call: TRBJ1-2; clone_size: -; cdr3_nt: TGTGCCAGCAGTTTGGTGGGAGGATATGGCTACACCTTC; cdr3_aa: CASSLVGGYGYTF
d_call: -; v_call: TRBV28; j_call: TRBJ2-3; clone_size: few; cdr3_nt: TGTGCCAGCAGTTTAGGCCAGCGGGTAATCAACACAGATACGCAGTATTTT; cdr3_aa: CASSLGQRVINTDTQYF
d_call: TRBD1; v_call: TRBV6-1; j_call: TRBJ1-6; clone_size: -; cdr3_nt: TGTGCCAGCATTGAGACAGGGGGTTTTTCCTATAATTCACCCCTCCACTTT; cdr3_aa: CASIETGGFSYNSPLHF
d_call: -; v_call: TRBV2; j_call: TRBJ1-3; clone_size: -; cdr3_nt: TGTGCCAGCACCGAACGGAGCTCTGGAAACACCATATATTTT; cdr3_aa: CASTERSSGNTIYF
d_call: -; v_call: TRBV5-1; j_call: TRBJ2-4; clone_size: -; cdr3_nt: TGCGCCAGCAGCTTGGAGGCGTCAGCGAAAAACATTCAGTACTTC; cdr3_aa: CASSLEASAKNIQYF
d_call: TRBD1; v_call: TRBV7-8; j_call: TRBJ1-5; clone_size: -; cdr3_nt: TGTGCCAGCAGCCCCTATAGACTCGGGACAGGGAGGCAGCCCCAGCATTTT; cdr3_aa: CASSPYRLGTGRQPQHF
d_call: -; v_call: TRBV29-1; j_call: TRBJ1-3; clone_size: -; cdr3_nt: TGCAGCGTGGCGCTCGGGACGGTCACGATAAACGGCTCTGGAAACACCATATATTTT; cdr3_aa: CSVALGTVTINGSGNTIYF
d_call: -; v_call: TRBV19; j_call: TRBJ1-2; clone_size: -; cdr3_nt: TGTGCCAGTAGTATAGGAGCCCCAGGGGTAGCTAACTATGGCTACACCTTC; cdr3_aa: CASSIGAPGVANYGYTF
d_call: -; v_call: TRBV29-1; j_call: TRBJ1-4; clone_size: once; cdr3_nt: TGCAGCGTCGCCCGGTTAGGGGCCCCTAATGAAAAACTGTTTTTT; cdr3_aa: CSVARLGAPNEKLFF
d_call: -; v_call: TRBV5-5; j_call: TRBJ2-1; clone_size: -; cdr3_nt: TGTGCCAGCAGCTTGGGATTGGAAGGGTACAGTGAGCAGTTCTTC; cdr3_aa: CASSLGLEGYSEQFF
d_call: TRBD2; v_call: TRBV28; j_call: TRBJ2-7; clone_size: -; cdr3_nt: TGTGCCAGCAGTTTAGGGCGATGGGGGACTAGCGGGAGCTACGAGCAGTACTTC; cdr3_aa: CASSLGRWGTSGSYEQYF
d_call: -; v_call: TRBV18; j_call: TRBJ2-3; clone_size: -; cdr3_nt: TGTGCCAGCTCACCAGAGGAGGGGGCGCGAGGAGATACGCAGTATTTT; cdr3_aa: CASSPEEGARGDTQYF
d_call: -; v_call: TRBV7-9; j_call: TRBJ2-6; clone_size: -; cdr3_nt: TGTGCCAGCAGCTTAGACAGATACTCTGGGGCCAACGTCCTGACTTTC; cdr3_aa: CASSLDRYSGANVLTF
d_call: TRBD2; v_call: TRBV20-1; j_call: TRBJ2-7; clone_size: -; cdr3_nt: TGCAGTGCGAGGGAGGGCCGCGAGCAGTACTTC; cdr3_aa: CSAREGREQYF
d_call: TRBD2; v_call: TRBV29-1; j_call: TRBJ2-4; clone_size: -; cdr3_nt: TGCAGCGCCCTTAGCGGGGGGGCCAAAAACATTCAGTACTTC; cdr3_aa: CSALSGGAKNIQYF
d_call: -; v_call: TRBV2; j_call: TRBJ1-1; clone_size: -; cdr3_nt: TGTGCCAGCGTCCCCCAGGGCCCTGAAGCTTTCTTT; cdr3_aa: CASVPQGPEAFF
d_call: TRBD2; v_call: TRBV20-1; j_call: TRBJ2-5; clone_size: -; cdr3_nt: TGCAGTGCTAGTGCGAGCGGGGCCTACCAAGAGACCCAGTACTTC; cdr3_aa: CSASASGAYQETQYF
d_call: -; v_call: TRBV12-3/TRBV12-4; j_call: TRBJ2-1; clone_size: -; cdr3_nt: TGTGCCAGCAGTTTAACCGATGAGCAGTTCTTC; cdr3_aa: CASSLTDEQFF
d_call: -; v_call: TRBV28; j_call: TRBJ1-6; clone_size: -; cdr3_nt: TGTGCCACCCACCGCGAGGGGTTGAATTCACCCCTCCACTTT; cdr3_aa: CATHREGLNSPLHF
d_call: -; v_call: TRBV21-1; j_call: TRBJ1-5; clone_size: once; cdr3_nt: TGTGCCAGCAGGTTAAAGACATGGCGAGGGGGTAGCAATCAGCCCCAGCATTTT; cdr3_aa: CASRLKTWRGGSNQPQHF
d_call: TRBD1; v_call: TRBV19; j_call: TRBJ2-7; clone_size: -; cdr3_nt: TGTGCCAGTAGTATGCCGGGACAGAACTACGAGCAGTACTTC; cdr3_aa: CASSMPGQNYEQYF
d_call: TRBD1; v_call: TRBV15; j_call: TRBJ1-2; clone_size: -; cdr3_nt: TGTGCCACCAGCAGAGAAGGGGGACAGAACTATGGCTACACCTTC; cdr3_aa: CATSREGGQNYGYTF